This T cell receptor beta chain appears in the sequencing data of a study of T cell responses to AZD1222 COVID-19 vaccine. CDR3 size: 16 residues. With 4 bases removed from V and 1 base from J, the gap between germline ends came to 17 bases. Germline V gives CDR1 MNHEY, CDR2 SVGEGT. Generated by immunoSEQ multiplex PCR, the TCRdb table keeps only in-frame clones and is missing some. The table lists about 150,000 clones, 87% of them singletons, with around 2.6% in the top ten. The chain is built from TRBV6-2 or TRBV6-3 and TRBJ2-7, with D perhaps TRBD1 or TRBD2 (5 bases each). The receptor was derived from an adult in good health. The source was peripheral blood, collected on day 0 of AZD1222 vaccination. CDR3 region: CASSFEGTSASYEQYF. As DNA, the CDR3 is TGTGCCAGCAGTTTCGAGGGGACCTCGGCATCCTACGAGCAGTACTTC.